The 6 T cell receptor beta chains reported below all come from one sample, sequenced in a study of CD8 T cells in Susac syndrome. Reverse transcription of about 0.45 to 1 ug RNA was carried out with random hexamers. TCRdb re-called the immunoSEQ multiplex PCR reads through MiXCR, storing one row per CDR3 protein. Of just over 150,000 distinct CDR3 sequences in the sample, 90% to 95% were seen once. The sample comprised CD8+ T cells from PBMCs. The receptors originated from a human donor with multiple sclerosis.

V and J are TRBV20-1 and TRBJ2-2; D gene ambiguous. The CDR3 extends over 11 amino acids. V was trimmed by 5 bases and J by 8 bases, leaving 9 bases between them. The germline V gene has CDR1 DFQATT and CDR2 SNEGSKA (reference sequence). In DNA form, the CDR3 reads TGCAGTGCTCGGACGTCGGGGGAGCTGTTTTTT. This encodes CSARTSGELFF.

This chain joins TRBV7-9 and TRBJ2-7, with TRBD1 identical over 7 bases. The V gene end was trimmed by 5 bases and the J gene end by 5 bases; junction bases not matched to a gene: 6. The CDR3 is made up of 13 amino acids. Per germline, CDR1 SEHNR and CDR2 FQNEAQ (reference sequence). CDR3 nucleotide sequence: TGTGCCAGCAGCCCAGGACAGGACCACGAGCAGTACTTC. Translated, it gives CASSPGQDHEQYF.

The V gene is TRBV12-3 or TRBV12-4, the J gene TRBJ1-6, with 7 nucleotides matching TRBD1. CDR3 size: 15 residues. With V trimmed by 2 bases and J by 15 bases, 13 bases remained unmatched. DNA for the CDR3: TGTGCCAGCAGTTTAATGGGGACAGCACTAAGGGTCCTCCACTTT. Translated, it gives CASSLMGTALRVLHF.

This chain links TRBV30 with TRBJ1-1; D uncertain. Germline loops: CDR1 GTSNPN, CDR2 SVGIG (reference sequence). Trimming took off 1 base at V and 4 bases at J, with 16 bases between the two ends. This CDR3 contains 15 residues. The CDR3 bases are TGTGCCTGGAGTGGAGGGATTCCGGGAGGCACTGAAGCTTTCTTT. Encoded protein: CAWSGGIPGGTEAFF.

The genes are TRBV13 and TRBJ1-5; D not resolved. The CDR3 totals 13 residues. Germline V gene data show CDR1 as PRHDT and CDR2 as FYEKMQ (reference sequence). V was clipped by 5 bases and J by 2 bases, with 7 bases between them. CDR3 sequence reads: CASSPRRNQPQHF. In DNA form, the CDR3 reads TGTGCCAGCAGCCCCCGACGCAATCAGCCCCAGCATTTT.

The chain uses TRBV19 and TRBJ2-4; D unclear. The CDR3 runs 16 residues. Germline assignment: CDR1 LNHDA and CDR2 SQIVND (reference sequence). V dropped 2 bases and J dropped 0 bases, with 11 bases sitting between them. CDR3 nucleotide sequence: TGTGCCAGTAGTATAACCTCAGGATTAGCCAAAAACATTCAGTACTTC. Its translation: CASSITSGLAKNIQYF.